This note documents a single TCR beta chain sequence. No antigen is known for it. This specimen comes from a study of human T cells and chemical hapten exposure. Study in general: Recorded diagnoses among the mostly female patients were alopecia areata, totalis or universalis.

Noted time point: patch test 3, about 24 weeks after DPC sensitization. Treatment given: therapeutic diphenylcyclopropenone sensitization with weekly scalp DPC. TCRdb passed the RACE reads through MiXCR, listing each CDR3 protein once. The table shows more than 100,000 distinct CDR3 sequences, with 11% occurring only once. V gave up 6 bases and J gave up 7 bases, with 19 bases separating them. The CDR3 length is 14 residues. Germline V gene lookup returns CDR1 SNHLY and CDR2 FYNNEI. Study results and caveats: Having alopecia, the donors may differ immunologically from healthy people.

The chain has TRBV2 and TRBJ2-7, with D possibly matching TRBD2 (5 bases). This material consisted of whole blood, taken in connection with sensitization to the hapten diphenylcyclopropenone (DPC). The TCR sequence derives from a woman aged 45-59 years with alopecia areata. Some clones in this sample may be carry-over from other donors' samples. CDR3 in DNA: TGTGCCAGCAGGGGTCTTGCGGGCGTTCGGGAGCAGTACTTC. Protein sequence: CASRGLAGVREQYF.